This T cell receptor (beta chain) stems from a study of metastatic and nonmetastatic thyroid tumors. Study-wide background: Repertoires were compared across blood and tumor or nodule tissue from malignant and benign thyroid patients. Study results and limitations: As reported, TCR beta diversity in blood and tumor was significantly higher in malignant thyroid tumors than in benign nodules.

Nobody among the patients had been given any treatment before thyroid surgery. In the original analysis: Clinicopathological groups of papillary thyroid cancer showed CDR3 differences that were used to build a distant-metastasis classifier. MiXCR reprocessed the PCR reads for TCRdb. The V and J calls follow TCRdb's processing rather than the paper's. The table records 3,500 to 4,500 clones, 35% of them present only once. Regarding this clone: Its antigen is still unknown.

Per the germline V gene, CDR1 is SGHTA and CDR2 is FQGNSA. With 5 bases removed from V and 10 bases from J, the gap between germline ends came to 12 bases. The CDR3 covers 12 residues. Sequenced input: adjacent normal tissue. The V call is TRBV7-2, the J call TRBJ2-1; no definite D call. This receptor was identified in a male donor with papillary thyroid cancer or a benign thyroid nodule (not recorded which). Some clones in this sample may be carry-over from other donors' samples. CDR3 bases: TGTGCCAGCAGCCGCCAAATAGACGAGCAGTTCTTC. Protein sequence: CASSRQIDEQFF.